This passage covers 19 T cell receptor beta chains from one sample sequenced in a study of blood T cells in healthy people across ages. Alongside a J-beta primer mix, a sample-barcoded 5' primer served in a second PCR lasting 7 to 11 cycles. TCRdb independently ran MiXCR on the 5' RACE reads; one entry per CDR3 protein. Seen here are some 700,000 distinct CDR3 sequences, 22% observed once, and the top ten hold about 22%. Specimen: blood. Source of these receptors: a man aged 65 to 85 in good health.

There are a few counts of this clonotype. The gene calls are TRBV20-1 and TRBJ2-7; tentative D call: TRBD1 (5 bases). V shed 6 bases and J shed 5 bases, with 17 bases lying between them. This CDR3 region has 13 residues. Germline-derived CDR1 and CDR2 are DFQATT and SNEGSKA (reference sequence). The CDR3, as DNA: TGCAGTGCCAGGTCACAGGTCATAGACGAGCAGTACTTC. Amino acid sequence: CSARSQVIDEQYF.

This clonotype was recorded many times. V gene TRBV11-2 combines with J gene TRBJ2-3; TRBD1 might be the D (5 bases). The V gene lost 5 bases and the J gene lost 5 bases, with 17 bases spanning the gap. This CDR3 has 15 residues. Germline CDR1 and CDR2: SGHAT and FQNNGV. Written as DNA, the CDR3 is TGTGCCAGCAGCCGAAGGGGTCTGGGCGAAGATACGCAGTATTTT. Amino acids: CASSRRGLGEDTQYF.

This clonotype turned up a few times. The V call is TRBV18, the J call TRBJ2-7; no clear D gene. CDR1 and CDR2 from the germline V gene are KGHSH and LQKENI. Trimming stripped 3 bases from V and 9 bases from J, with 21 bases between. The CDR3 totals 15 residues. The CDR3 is CASSPPERSLRVQYF. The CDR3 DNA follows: TGTGCCAGCTCACCTCCGGAGAGGTCCTTACGAGTGCAGTACTTC. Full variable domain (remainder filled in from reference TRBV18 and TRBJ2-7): NAGVMQNPRHLVRRRGQEARLRCSPMKGHSHVYWYRQLPEEGLKFMVYLQKENIIDESGMPKERFSAEFPKEGPSILRIQQVVRGDSAAYFCASSPPERSLRVQYFGPGTRLTVT.

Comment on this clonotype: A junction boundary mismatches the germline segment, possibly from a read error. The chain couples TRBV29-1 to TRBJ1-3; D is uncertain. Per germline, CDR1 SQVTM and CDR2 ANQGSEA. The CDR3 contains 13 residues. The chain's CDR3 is CSIEPTGGNTTYF. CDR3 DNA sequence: TGCAGCATTGAACCAACCGGAGGAAACACCACATATTTT.

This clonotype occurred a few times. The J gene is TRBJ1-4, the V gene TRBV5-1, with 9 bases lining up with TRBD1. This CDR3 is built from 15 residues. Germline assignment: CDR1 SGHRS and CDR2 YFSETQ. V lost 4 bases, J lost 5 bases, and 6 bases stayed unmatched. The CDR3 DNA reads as TGCGCCAGCAGCCCTGGGACAGGGTCGAATGAAAAACTGTTTTTT. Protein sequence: CASSPGTGSNEKLFF.

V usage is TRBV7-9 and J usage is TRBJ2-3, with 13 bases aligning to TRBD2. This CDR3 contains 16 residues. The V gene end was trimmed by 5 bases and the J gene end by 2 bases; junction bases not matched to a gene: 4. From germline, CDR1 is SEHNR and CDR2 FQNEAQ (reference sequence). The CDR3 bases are TGTGCCAGCAGCCGGGGACTAGCGGGGTACACAGATACGCAGTATTTT. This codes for CASSRGLAGYTDTQYF.

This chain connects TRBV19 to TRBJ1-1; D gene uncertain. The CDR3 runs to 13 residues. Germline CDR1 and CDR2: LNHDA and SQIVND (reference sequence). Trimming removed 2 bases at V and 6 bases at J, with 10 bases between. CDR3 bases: TGTGCCAGTAGTATAAACACACCCGCTGAAGCTTTCTTT. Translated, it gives CASSINTPAEAFF.

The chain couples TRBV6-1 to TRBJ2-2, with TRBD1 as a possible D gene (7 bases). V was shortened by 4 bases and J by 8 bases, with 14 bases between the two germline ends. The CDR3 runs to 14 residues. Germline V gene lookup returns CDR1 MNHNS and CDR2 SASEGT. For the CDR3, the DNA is TGTGCCAGCAGTGCTGTCAGGGGGACTGGGGAGCTGTTTTTT. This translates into CASSAVRGTGELFF.

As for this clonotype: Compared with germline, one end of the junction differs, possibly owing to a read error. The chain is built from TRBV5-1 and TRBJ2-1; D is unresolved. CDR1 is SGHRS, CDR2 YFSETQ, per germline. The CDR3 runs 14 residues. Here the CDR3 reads CVSSTKGRSDEQFF. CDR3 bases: TGCGTCAGCAGCACAAAAGGTCGAAGCGATGAGCAGTTCTTC.

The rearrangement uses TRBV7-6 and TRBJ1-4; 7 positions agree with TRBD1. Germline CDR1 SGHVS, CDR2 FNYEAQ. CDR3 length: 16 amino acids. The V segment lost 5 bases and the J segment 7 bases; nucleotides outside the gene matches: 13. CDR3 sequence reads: CASSPDRVAGREKLFF. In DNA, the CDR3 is TGTGCCAGCAGCCCAGACAGGGTGGCTGGGCGTGAAAAACTGTTTTTT.

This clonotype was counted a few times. This chain's CDR3 is CASSLRSPIPSGANVLTF. CDR3 sequence (DNA): TGTGCCAGCAGCTTAAGGTCACCAATTCCCTCTGGGGCCAACGTCCTGACTTTC. The V call is TRBV7-3, the J call TRBJ2-6; D is unclear. The CDR3 totals 18 residues. Trimming stripped 1 base from V and 0 bases from J, with 13 bases between. Germline CDR1 SGHTA, CDR2 FQGTGA.

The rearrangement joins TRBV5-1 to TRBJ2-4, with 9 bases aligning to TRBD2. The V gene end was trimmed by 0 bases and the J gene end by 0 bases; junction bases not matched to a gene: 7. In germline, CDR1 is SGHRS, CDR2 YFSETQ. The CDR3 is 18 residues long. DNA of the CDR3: TGCGCCAGCAGCTTGGAGGGAGGACTAGCGTTAGCCAAAAACATTCAGTACTTC. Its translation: CASSLEGGLALAKNIQYF.

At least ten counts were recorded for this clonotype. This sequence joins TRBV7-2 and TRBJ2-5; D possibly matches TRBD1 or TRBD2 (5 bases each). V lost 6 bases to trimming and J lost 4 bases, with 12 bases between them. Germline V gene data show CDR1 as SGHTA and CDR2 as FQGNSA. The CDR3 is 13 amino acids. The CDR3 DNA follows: TGTGCCAGCAGTAGAGGGGCGGGAGAGACCCAGTACTTC. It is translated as CASSRGAGETQYF. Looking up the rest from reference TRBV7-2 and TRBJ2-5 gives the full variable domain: GAGVSQSPSNKVTEKGKDVELRCDPISGHTALYWYRQSLGQGLEFLIYFQGNSAPDKSGLPSDRFSAERTGGSVSTLTIQRTQQEDSAVYLCASSRGAGETQYFGPGTRLLVL.

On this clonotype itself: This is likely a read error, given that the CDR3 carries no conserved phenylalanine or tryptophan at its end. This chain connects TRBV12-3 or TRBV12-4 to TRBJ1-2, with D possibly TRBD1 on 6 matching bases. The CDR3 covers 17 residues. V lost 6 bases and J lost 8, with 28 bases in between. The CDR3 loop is CASSPRSGTPGFWGYTL. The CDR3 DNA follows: TGTGCCAGCAGCCCACGCTCCGGGACACCGGGGTTTTGGGGCTACACCCTC.

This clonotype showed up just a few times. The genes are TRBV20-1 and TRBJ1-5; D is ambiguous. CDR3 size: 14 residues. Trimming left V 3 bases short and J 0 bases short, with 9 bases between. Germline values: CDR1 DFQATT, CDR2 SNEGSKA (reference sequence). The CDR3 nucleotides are TGCAGTGCTAGTCCCCCAGGTAGCAATCAGCCCCAGCATTTT. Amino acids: CSASPPGSNQPQHF.

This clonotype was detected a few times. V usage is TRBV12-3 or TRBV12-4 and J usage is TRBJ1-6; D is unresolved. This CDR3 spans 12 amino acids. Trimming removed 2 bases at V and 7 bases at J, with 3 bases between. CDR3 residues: CASSLWNSPLHF. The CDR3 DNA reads TGTGCCAGCAGTTTATGGAATTCACCCCTCCACTTT.

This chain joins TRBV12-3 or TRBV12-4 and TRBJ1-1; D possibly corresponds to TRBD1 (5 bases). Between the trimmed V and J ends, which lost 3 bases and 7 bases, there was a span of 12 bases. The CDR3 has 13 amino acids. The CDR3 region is CASSLSGWFEAFF. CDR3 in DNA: TGTGCCAGCAGTTTGTCAGGGTGGTTTGAAGCTTTCTTT.

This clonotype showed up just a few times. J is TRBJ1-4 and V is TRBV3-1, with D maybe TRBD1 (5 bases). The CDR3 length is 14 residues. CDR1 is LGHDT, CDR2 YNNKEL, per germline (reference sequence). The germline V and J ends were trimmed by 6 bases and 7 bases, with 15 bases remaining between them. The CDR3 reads CASSLGGDGEKLFF. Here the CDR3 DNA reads TGTGCCAGCAGTCTCGGGGGGGACGGTGAAAAACTGTTTTTT.

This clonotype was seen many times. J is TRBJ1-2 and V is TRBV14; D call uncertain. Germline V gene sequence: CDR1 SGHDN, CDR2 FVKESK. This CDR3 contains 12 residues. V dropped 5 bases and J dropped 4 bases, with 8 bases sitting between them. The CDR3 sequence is CASSSHSYGYTF. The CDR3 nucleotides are TGTGCCAGCAGCTCCCACAGCTATGGCTACACCTTC.